Sequencing of this T cell receptor beta chain was carried out in a study of cytomegalovirus exposure and HLA in healthy donors. Amplification used 60 Vbeta primers and 13 Jbeta primers. Assay used: immunoSEQ multiplex PCR; TCRdb lists only in-frame clones, some missing. The sample contains around 200,000 clones, 80% of which appear only once. This CDR3 region has 13 residues. V was cut by 5 bases and J by 5 bases, with 12 bases left in between. CDR1 and CDR2 (germline): SEHNR, FQNEAQ (reference sequence). About this clone itself: Its antigen remains unidentified.

General study findings and limits: By HLA locus, TCR association rates varied in a later analysis, with DRB1 showing the most and HLA-C the fewest.

This TCR derives from a boy younger than 18 in good health and CMV-seronegative. The sample comprised PBMCs. This chain connects TRBV7-9 to TRBJ1-2; D gene unclear. The CDR3 DNA follows: TGTGCCAGCAGCCCCCCCCGGAGTTATGGCTACACCTTC. This gives the protein CASSPPRSYGYTF. The full variable domain, in which reference TRBV7-9 and TRBJ1-2 provide the parts outside the CDR3, is DTGVSQNPRHKITKRGQNVTFRCDPISEHNRLYWYRQTLGQGPEFLTYFQNEAQLEKSRLLSDRFSAERPKGSFSTLEIQRTEQGDSAMYLCASSPPRSYGYTFGSGTRLTVV.